This T cell receptor beta chain was recovered during a study of Graves' ophthalmopathy and Graves' hyperthyroidism. Study-level findings and limits: Clonotypes were expanded in thyroid at above 0.001 frequency, and most also appeared in blood.

This clonotype occurred many times. Its antigen is unknown. RNA transcripts yielded amplified TCR beta CDR3 regions. After a first-round RT-PCR with HTBI primers, a second-round multiplex PCR was run. TCRdb reprocessed the multiplex PCR reads with MiXCR, giving one entry per CDR3 protein. The table has 350,000 or so distinct CDR3 sequences, under 20% seen once; the top ten hold 9% to 15%. Germline assignment: CDR1 MNHEY and CDR2 SVGEGT. The CDR3 loop spans 14 amino acids. V lost 8 bases and J 0 bases, leaving 11 bases between the germline ends. Sequencing was carried out using peripheral blood. The V and J genes are TRBV6-2 or TRBV6-3 and TRBJ1-5, with D tentatively TRBD1 (6 bases). This TCR was recovered from an adult man with Graves' ophthalmopathy. The CDR3 sequence is CASAWDTSNQPQHF. CDR3 sequence (DNA): TGTGCCAGCGCTTGGGACACTAGCAATCAGCCCCAGCATTTT.